A selection of T cell receptor beta chains follows, all from one sample in a study of cytomegalovirus exposure and HLA in healthy donors. TCRdb keeps only in-frame clones here, not all; method: immunoSEQ multiplex PCR. The table records about 97,000 clones, roughly 80% of them present only once. Sequenced input: PBMCs. The source of these receptors is a male donor in good health and CMV-seropositive. The CDR3 runs from the conserved cysteine through the conserved F or W. The order of the fields is J gene, V gene, D gene, clone size, CDR3 DNA, CDR3 protein. D genes are given only for firm matches. Rows may omit the clone size; those that give it use once, few, many or a size class.

TRBJ1-2 TRBV11-3 - - TGTGCCAGCAGCTCAGAATTAGCCGACAGTTCCCAGGGGTATGGCTACACCTTC CASSSELADSSQGYGYTF
TRBJ2-4 TRBV11-3 TRBD2 - TGTGCCAGCAGCTCCTCCGGGACTAGCGGGAATCTAGCCAAAAACATTCAGTACTTC CASSSSGTSGNLAKNIQYF
TRBJ2-2 TRBV25-1 - - TGTGCCAGCAGTGATACGAACACCGGGGAGCTGTTTTTT CASSDTNTGELFF
TRBJ2-3 TRBV7-9 TRBD1 - TGTTCCAGCAGCCCTCGGACAGGGGGAGGGACAGATACGCAGTATTTT CSSSPRTGGGTDTQYF
TRBJ2-7 TRBV5-1 TRBD1 - TGCGCCAGCAGCTTGGCTACAGGGGGATACGAGCAGTACTTC CASSLATGGYEQYF
TRBJ2-5 TRBV9 - once TGTGCCAGCAGCGTTTCACCCTCGGGGGTCCAAGAGACCCAGTACTTC CASSVSPSGVQETQYF
TRBJ2-7 TRBV19 TRBD2 - TGTGCCAGTAGCCTAGCGGGAGAGGGCGAGCAGTACTTC CASSLAGEGEQYF
TRBJ2-5 TRBV2 - once TGTGCCAGCAGGTTGACTAGATCGGGTCAAGAGACCCAGTACTTC CASRLTRSGQETQYF
TRBJ2-3 TRBV7-2 - - TGTGCCAGCAGCTTTCTTAATGCGGCGACTAGCACAGATACGCAGTATTTT CASSFLNAATSTDTQYF
TRBJ2-7 TRBV15 - - TGTGCCACCAGCAGAGATCTTTCCTACGAGCAGTACTTC CATSRDLSYEQYF
TRBJ2-2 TRBV4-1 - once TGCGCCAGCAGCCGGGCAGGGGCTTTATCCGGGGAGCTGTTTTTT CASSRAGALSGELFF
TRBJ2-1 TRBV28 - once TGTGCCAGCAGTTCACAGGGAAAGGGCGTTAATGAGCAGTTCTTC CASSSQGKGVNEQFF
TRBJ2-7 TRBV7-9 TRBD2 - TGTGCCAGCACCCCCCCTCCTTGGGAAGGGCTAGCGGCCGCCACCTTC CASTPPPWEGLAAATF
TRBJ2-7 TRBV30 TRBD2 - TGTGCCTGGACCCGGCGTGGCGGGGGGGAGCAGTACTTC CAWTRRGGGEQYF
TRBJ2-5 TRBV7-2 TRBD1 - TGTGCCAGCAGCTTCCAAGACAGGGCGGCAGAGACCCAGTACTTC CASSFQDRAAETQYF
TRBJ2-7 TRBV2 - - TGTGCCAGCGAGATAGACGGACACCAGTACTTC CASEIDGHQYF